Each of the 7 T cell receptor beta chains below was sequenced from the same sample in a study of T cell responses to AZD1222 COVID-19 vaccine. Libraries were prepared by immunoSEQ multiplex PCR; TCRdb keeps only in-frame clonotypes and omits some of them. The profile shows 250,000 to 300,000 clones, 90% to 95% of them singletons. Here the sequenced sample was peripheral blood, taken 28 days after the second AZD1222 dose. These receptors were collected from an adult who received the AZD1222 COVID-19 vaccine.

V is TRBV28 and J is TRBJ1-2; a weak D match, TRBD1 (6 bases). The germline V gene has CDR1 MDHEN and CDR2 SYDVKM. Between the trimmed V and J ends, which lost 7 bases and 3 bases, there was a span of 9 bases. The CDR3 contains 12 residues. This chain's CDR3 is CASTGHHYGYTF. The CDR3 nucleotides read TGTGCCAGCACGGGACACCACTATGGCTACACCTTC.

This clone was seen more than once but under ten times. The chain joins TRBV30 to TRBJ1-4, with 8 bases that match TRBD1. Germline V gene sequence: CDR1 GTSNPN, CDR2 SVGIG (reference sequence). J lost 8 bases, V lost 6 bases, and 8 bases had no gene match. The CDR3 covers 13 residues. CDR3 DNA: TGTGCCTGCGCCCGGGACAGGCCCGAAAAACTGTTTTTT. Amino acids: CACARDRPEKLFF.

In nucleotides, the CDR3 is TGTGCCAGCAGTTACTCCCTAGTTACTTTTAACTATGGCTACACCTTC. Residues: CASSYSLVTFNYGYTF. The chain carries TRBV6-5 and TRBJ1-2; no definite D call. V dropped 0 bases and J dropped 1 base, with 12 bases sitting between them. Per the germline V gene, CDR1 is MNHEY and CDR2 is SVGAGI. This CDR3 is 16 amino acids long.

The V call is TRBV19, the J call TRBJ1-5; 9 bases map to TRBD1. The germline V gene encodes CDR1 LNHDA and CDR2 SQIVND (reference sequence). CDR3 length: 16 amino acids. V gave up 5 bases and J gave up 0 bases; unmatched junction bases: 5. The CDR3 DNA sequence: TGTGCCAGTAGTGCCGGGACAGGGTATAGCAATCAGCCCCAGCATTTT. Its translation is CASSAGTGYSNQPQHF.

The CDR3 coding sequence is TGTGCCACCAGTGACCCTGGGACAGGGTGGGAGACCCAGTACTTC. As protein: CATSDPGTGWETQYF. The chain uses TRBV24-1 and TRBJ2-5; 9 bases align to TRBD1. Unmatched junction bases numbered 7, after V lost 4 bases and J lost 5 bases. Germline CDR1 KGHDR, CDR2 SFDVKD. The CDR3 runs to 15 residues.

The chain employs TRBV9 and TRBJ2-2; D is undetermined. Trimming took 0 bases from V and 4 from J, leaving 10 bases between them. The germline CDR1 and CDR2 sequences are SGDLS and YYNGEE. The CDR3 runs 15 residues. DNA of the CDR3: TGTGCCAGCAGCGTAGACGGTAGACGCACCGGGGAGCTGTTTTTT. Amino acids: CASSVDGRRTGELFF.

The chain uses TRBV7-3 and TRBJ2-3, with D perhaps being TRBD1 or TRBD2 (5 bases each). There are 15 residues in the CDR3. Germline V gene data show CDR1 as SGHTA and CDR2 as FQGTGA. Trimming took 1 base from V and 5 from J, leaving 13 bases between them. The CDR3 is CASSLMGDPGDTQYF. CDR3 sequence (DNA): TGTGCCAGCAGCTTAATGGGGGACCCAGGAGATACGCAGTATTTT. Full variable domain (remainder filled in from reference TRBV7-3 and TRBJ2-3): GAGVSQTPSNKVTEKGKYVELRCDPISGHTALYWYRQSLGQGPEFLIYFQGTGAADDSGLPNDRFFAVRPEGSVSTLKIQRTERGDSAVYLCASSLMGDPGDTQYFGPGTRLTVL.